These 11 T cell receptor beta chains came from one sample sequenced in a study of response to subunit inactivated influenza vaccine. MiXCR, applied by TCRdb to the RT-PCR reads, yields one record per CDR3 protein. The sample has around 470,000 distinct CDR3 sequences; approximately 7.3% are singletons. This specimen was PBMCs from blood, taken roughly 24 months after vaccination. These receptors were obtained from a man aged 50 to 75 who received an inactivated influenza vaccine.

This clonotype came up a few times. The chain combines TRBV9 with TRBJ2-5, with a weak D call TRBD2 (5 bases). The V gene's germline CDR1 is SGDLS and CDR2 YYNGEE. CDR3 size: 14 residues. V shed 4 bases and J shed 2 bases, with 12 bases lying between them. CDR3 sequence (DNA): TGTGCCAGCAGCCCCAGACTACTACAAGAGACCCAGTACTTC. This encodes CASSPRLLQETQYF.

This clonotype occurred a few times. The chain employs TRBV4-1 and TRBJ2-6, with TRBD2 matching over 8 bases. CDR3 length: 12 residues. Germline V gives CDR1 MGHRA, CDR2 YSYEKL. V was pared by 4 bases and J by 16 bases, with 6 bases of the junction left unmatched. CDR3 nucleotide sequence: TGCGCCAGCAGCCTGCGGGGGGAGATACTGACTTTC. Translated, it gives CASSLRGEILTF.

This clonotype was detected a few times. V is TRBV28 and J is TRBJ2-1; D may be TRBD2 (5 bases). CDR1 and CDR2 (germline): MDHEN, SYDVKM. The ends were cut back, 5 bases at V and 7 bases at J, with 30 bases in the middle. This CDR3 is 19 amino acids long. The CDR3 region is CASSPRRIPRRGITNEQFF. CDR3 nucleotide sequence: TGTGCCAGCAGTCCCCGACGTATTCCCCGACGGGGAATCACGAATGAGCAGTTCTTC. Full variable domain (remainder filled in from reference TRBV28 and TRBJ2-1): DVKVTQSSRYLVKRTGEKVFLECVQDMDHENMFWYRQDPGLGLRLIYFSYDVKMKEKGDIPEGYSVSREKKERFSLILESASTNQTSMYLCASSPRRIPRRGITNEQFFGPGTRLTVL.

This clonotype has at least ten counts. This rearrangement joins TRBV5-5 to TRBJ2-3; 16 bases agree with TRBD2. The junction had 6 bases not matched to a gene; V was cut back by 3 bases and J by 5 bases. Germline CDR1 SGHKS, CDR2 YYEKEE (reference sequence). The CDR3 spans 17 residues. CDR3 DNA sequence: TGTGCCAGCAGCTACGGGACTAGCGGGAGGGATGGAGATACGCAGTATTTT. Residues: CASSYGTSGRDGDTQYF.

There are many counts of this clonotype. The chain is built from TRBV6-5 and TRBJ2-1; 10 bases are a match to TRBD2. Trimming cost V 0 bases and J 15 bases; bases outside gene matches: 17. The CDR3 is 17 residues long. Germline CDR1 MNHEY, CDR2 SVGAGI. The CDR3 spells CASSYSVGLAGAGTRFF. In DNA, the CDR3 is TGTGCCAGCAGTTACTCCGTCGGGCTAGCGGGAGCGGGGACTCGGTTCTTC.

This clonotype was counted ten times or more. The V call is TRBV5-1, the J call TRBJ2-5; D ambiguous. Trimming stripped 5 bases from V and 5 bases from J, with 16 bases between. Germline V gives CDR1 SGHRS, CDR2 YFSETQ. CDR3 length: 14 residues. CDR3 in DNA: TGCGCCAGCAGTACCAAAGGATCCCAGGAGACCCAGTACTTC. As protein: CASSTKGSQETQYF.

This clonotype was found a few times. The DNA of the CDR3 is TGCGCCAGCAGCCTTAGACTGCCCGGACTAGCGGGTTTTGAGGGATCCACCGGGGAGCTGTTTTTT. Translating it yields CASSLRLPGLAGFEGSTGELFF. V and J are TRBV4-3 and TRBJ2-2; 11 nucleotides agree with TRBD2. V gave up 4 bases and J gave up 4 bases; unmatched junction bases: 23. CDR3 length: 22 amino acids. Germline CDR1 reads LGHNA; CDR2 reads YSLEER.

This clonotype showed up many times. V usage is TRBV28 and J usage is TRBJ2-5, with D unresolved. The CDR3 totals 14 residues. Germline lookup yields CDR1 MDHEN and CDR2 SYDVKM. With 2 bases removed from V and 3 bases from J, the gap between germline ends came to 10 bases. In DNA, the CDR3 is TGTGCCAGCAGTTTACTGTCATTAAAAGAGACCCAGTACTTC. Protein sequence: CASSLLSLKETQYF.

There are a few counts of this clonotype. This chain uses TRBV4-3 with TRBJ2-2; 12 nucleotides match TRBD2. Germline values: CDR1 LGHNA, CDR2 YSLEER. The CDR3 is 15 amino acids. Trimming at V came to 4 bases and at J to 7 bases, leaving 4 bases not matched to a gene. CDR3 bases: TGCGCCAGCAGCCCGCTAGCGGGAGGGTTCGGGGAGCTGTTTTTT. Translated: CASSPLAGGFGELFF.

This clonotype appeared a few times. V usage is TRBV5-6 and J usage is TRBJ1-2; D is ambiguous. The CDR3 spans 12 residues. The ends were cut back, 0 bases at V and 7 bases at J, with 7 bases in the middle. Germline assignment: CDR1 SGHDT and CDR2 YYEEEE. Here the CDR3 DNA reads TGTGCCAGCAGCTTGGGTCGGACTGGCTACACCTTC. Translation: CASSLGRTGYTF.

This clonotype was counted at least ten times. The chain uses TRBV7-2 and TRBJ1-1; perhaps TRBD1 as D (5 bases). The ends were cut back, 5 bases at V and 0 bases at J, with 13 bases in the middle. CDR1 is SGHTA, CDR2 FQGNSA, per germline. The CDR3 has 15 residues. The CDR3 DNA sequence: TGTGCCAGCAGCACGCACCAGGGCCTGAACACTGAAGCTTTCTTT. It encodes CASSTHQGLNTEAFF.